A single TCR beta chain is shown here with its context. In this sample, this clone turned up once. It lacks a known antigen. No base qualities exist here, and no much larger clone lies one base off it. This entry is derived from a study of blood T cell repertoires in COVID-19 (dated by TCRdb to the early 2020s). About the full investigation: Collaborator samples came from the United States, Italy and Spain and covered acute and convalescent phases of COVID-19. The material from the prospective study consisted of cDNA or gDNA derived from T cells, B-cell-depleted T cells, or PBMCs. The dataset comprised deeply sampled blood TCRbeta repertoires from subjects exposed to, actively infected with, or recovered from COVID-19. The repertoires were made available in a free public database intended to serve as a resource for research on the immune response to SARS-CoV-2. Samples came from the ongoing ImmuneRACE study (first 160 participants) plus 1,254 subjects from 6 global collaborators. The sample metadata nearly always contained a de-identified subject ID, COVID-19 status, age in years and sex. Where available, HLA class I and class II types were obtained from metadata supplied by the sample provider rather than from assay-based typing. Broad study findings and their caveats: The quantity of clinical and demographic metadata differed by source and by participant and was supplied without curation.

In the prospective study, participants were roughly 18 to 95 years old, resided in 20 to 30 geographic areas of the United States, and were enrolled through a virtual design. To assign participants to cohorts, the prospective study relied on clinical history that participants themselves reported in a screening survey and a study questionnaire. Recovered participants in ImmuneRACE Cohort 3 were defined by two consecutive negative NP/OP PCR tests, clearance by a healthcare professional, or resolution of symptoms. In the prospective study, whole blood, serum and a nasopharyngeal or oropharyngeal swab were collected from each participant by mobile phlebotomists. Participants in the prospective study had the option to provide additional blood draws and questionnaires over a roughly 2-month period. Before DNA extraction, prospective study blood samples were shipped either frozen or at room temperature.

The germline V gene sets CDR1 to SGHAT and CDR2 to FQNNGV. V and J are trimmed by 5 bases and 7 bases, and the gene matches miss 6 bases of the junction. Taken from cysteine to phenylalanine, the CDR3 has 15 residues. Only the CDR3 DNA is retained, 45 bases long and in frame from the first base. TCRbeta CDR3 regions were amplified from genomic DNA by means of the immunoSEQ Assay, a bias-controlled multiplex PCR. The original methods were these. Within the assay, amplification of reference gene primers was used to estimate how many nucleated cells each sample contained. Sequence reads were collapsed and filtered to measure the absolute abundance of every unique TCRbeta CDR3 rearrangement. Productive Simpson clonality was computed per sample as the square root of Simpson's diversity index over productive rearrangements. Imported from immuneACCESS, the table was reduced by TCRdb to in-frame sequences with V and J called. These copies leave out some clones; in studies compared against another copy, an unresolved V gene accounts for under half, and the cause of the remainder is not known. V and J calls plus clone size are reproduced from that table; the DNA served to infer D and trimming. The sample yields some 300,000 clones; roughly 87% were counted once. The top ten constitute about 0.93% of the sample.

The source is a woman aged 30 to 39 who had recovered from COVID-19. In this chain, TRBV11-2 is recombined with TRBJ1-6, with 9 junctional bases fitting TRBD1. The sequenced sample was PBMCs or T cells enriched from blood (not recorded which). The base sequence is TGTGCCAGCAGCACACAGGGGGCTAAAAATTCACCCCTCCACTTT. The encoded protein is CASSTQGAKNSPLHF.